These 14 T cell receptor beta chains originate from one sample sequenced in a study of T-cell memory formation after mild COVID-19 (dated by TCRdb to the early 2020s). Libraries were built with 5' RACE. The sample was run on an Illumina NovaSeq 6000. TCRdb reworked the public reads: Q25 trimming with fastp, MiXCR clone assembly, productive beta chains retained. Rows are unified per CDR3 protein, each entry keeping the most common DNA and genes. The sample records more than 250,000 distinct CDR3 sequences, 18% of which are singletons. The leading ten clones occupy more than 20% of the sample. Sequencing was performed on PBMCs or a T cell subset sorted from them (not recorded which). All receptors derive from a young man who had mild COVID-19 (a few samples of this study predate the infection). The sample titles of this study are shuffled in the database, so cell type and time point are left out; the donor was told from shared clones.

The chain's CDR3 is CASSYSMAAGGGLSYEQYF. CDR3 coding DNA: TGTGCCAGCAGTTACTCGATGGCAGCGGGGGGCGGATTATCCTACGAGCAGTACTTC. V is TRBV6-6 and J is TRBJ2-7, with 9 bases matching TRBD2. Germline CDR1 is MNHNY and CDR2 is SVGAGI (reference sequence). The V gene end was trimmed by 0 bases and the J gene end by 1 base; junction bases not matched to a gene: 13. The CDR3 runs 19 residues.

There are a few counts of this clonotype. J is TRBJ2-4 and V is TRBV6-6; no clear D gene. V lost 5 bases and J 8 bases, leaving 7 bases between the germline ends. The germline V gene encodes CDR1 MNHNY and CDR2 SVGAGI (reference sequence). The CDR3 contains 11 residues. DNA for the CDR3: TGTGCCAGCAGTCACCAGGACATTCAGTACTTC. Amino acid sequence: CASSHQDIQYF.

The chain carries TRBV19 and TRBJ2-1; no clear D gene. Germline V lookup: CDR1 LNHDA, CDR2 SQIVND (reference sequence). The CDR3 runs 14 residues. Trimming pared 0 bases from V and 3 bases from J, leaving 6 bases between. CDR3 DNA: TGTGCCAGTAGTATAGAAGCCAGCTACAATGAGCAGTTCTTC. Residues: CASSIEASYNEQFF.

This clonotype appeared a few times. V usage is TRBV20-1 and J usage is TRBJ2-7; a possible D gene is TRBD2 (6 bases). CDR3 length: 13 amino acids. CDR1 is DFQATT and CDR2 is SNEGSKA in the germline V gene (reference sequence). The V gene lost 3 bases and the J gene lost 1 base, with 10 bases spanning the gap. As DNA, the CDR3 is TGCAGTGCTAGTGGCGGGGAGTCCTACGAGCAGTACGTC. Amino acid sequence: CSASGGESYEQYV.

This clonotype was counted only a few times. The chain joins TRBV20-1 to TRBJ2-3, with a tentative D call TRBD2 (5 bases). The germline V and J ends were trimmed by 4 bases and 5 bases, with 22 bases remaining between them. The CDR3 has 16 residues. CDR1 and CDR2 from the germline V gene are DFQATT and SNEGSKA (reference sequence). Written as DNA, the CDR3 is TGCAGTGCTATCCCGAGGGCAGGCCCACTATTAGATACGCAGTATTTT. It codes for CSAIPRAGPLLDTQYF.

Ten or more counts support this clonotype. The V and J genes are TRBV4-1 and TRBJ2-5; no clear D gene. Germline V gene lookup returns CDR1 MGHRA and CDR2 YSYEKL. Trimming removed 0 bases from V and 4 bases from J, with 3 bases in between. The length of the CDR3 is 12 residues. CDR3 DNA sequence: TGCGCCAGCAGCCAAGATCGAGAGACCCAGTACTTC. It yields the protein CASSQDRETQYF.

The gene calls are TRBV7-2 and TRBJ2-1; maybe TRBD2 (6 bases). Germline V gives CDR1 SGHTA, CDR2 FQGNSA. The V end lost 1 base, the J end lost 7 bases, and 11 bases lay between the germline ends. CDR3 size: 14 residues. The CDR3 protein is CASSLDSGTNEQFF. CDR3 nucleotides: TGTGCCAGCAGCTTAGATAGCGGAACTAATGAGCAGTTCTTC.

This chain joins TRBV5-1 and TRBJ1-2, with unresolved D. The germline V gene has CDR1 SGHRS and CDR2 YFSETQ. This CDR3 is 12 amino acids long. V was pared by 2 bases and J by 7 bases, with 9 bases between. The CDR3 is CASSLEGTGYTF. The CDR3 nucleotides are TGCGCCAGCAGCTTAGAGGGTACTGGCTACACCTTC.

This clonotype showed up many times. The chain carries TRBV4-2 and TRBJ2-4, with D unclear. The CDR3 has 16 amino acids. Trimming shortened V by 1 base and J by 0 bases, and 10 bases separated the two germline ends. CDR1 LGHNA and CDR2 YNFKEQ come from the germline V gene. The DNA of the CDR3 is TGTGCCAGCAGCCAAGGTTCCCAACTAGCCAAAAACATTCAGTACTTC. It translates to CASSQGSQLAKNIQYF.

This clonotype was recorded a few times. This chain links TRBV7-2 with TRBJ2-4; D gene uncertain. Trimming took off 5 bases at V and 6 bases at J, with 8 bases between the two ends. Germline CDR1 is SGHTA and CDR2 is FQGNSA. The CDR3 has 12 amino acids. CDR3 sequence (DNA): TGTGCCAGCAGCCCAGTGGGAAACATTCAGTACTTC. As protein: CASSPVGNIQYF. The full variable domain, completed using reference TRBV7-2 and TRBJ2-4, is GAGVSQSPSNKVTEKGKDVELRCDPISGHTALYWYRQSLGQGLEFLIYFQGNSAPDKSGLPSDRFSAERTGGSVSTLTIQRTQQEDSAVYLCASSPVGNIQYFGAGTRLSVL.

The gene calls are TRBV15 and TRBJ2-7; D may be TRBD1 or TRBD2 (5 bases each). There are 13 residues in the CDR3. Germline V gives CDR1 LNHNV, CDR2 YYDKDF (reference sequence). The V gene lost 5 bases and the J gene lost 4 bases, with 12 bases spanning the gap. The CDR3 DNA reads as TGTGCCACCAGCCGAGGGACCGGGTACGAGCAGTACGTC. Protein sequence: CATSRGTGYEQYV.

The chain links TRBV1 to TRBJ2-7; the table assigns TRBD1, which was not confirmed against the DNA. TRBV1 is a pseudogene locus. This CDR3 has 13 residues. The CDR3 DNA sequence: TGCACCTTGTGGTCAGGGATAGTCTACGAGCAGTACGTC. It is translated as CTLWSGIVYEQYV.

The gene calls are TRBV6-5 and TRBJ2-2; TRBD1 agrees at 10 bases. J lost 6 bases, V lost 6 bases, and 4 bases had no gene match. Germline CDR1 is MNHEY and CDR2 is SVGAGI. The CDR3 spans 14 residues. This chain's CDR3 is CASRGQGMAGELFF. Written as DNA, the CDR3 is TGTGCCAGCAGGGGACAGGGGATGGCCGGGGAGCTGTTTTTT.

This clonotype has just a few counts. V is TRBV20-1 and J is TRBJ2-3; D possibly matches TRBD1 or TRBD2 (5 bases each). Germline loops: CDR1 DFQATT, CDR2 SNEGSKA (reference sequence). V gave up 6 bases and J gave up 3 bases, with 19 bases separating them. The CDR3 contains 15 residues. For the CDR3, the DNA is TGCAGTGCCTGGAAAGTGGGGGAATCAACAGATACGCAGTATTTT. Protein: CSAWKVGESTDTQYF.